The sequence of this T cell receptor beta chain was determined in a study of identical twins. Findings and limits, study-wide: Out-of-frame alpha sequences common to twins exhibited a surplus of low generation probability.

The ends were cut back, 5 bases at V and 5 bases at J, with 12 bases in the middle. This CDR3 has 12 amino acids. Germline-derived CDR1 and CDR2 are DFQATT and SNEGSKA (reference sequence). The cDNA had a unique molecular identifier and a template-switch universal primer site. TCRdb used MiXCR to reprocess the 5' RACE reads, holding one entry per CDR3 protein. This sample has approximately 240,000 distinct CDR3 sequences, with about 14% found just once. Healthy Caucasians provided all donations. As concerns this clonotype: Its specificity is unknown.

The chain employs TRBV20-1 and TRBJ1-1, with no clear D. The sequence derives from a woman aged 18-29 years in good health. What was sequenced was memory (CD45RO+) T cells sorted from blood. This CDR3 is CSARTGRTEAFF. CDR3 coding DNA: TGCAGTGCTCGGACGGGGAGGACTGAAGCTTTCTTT.